What follows is one T cell receptor beta chain and its context. The entry originates in a study of control samples from healthy donors and cancer patients. Sequencing was performed with immunoSEQ multiplex PCR; in TCRdb, only in-frame clones are kept and a portion is missing. This table has approximately 190,000 clones, about nine tenths appearing once. Sequencing used blood. The clonotype originates from a man aged 25 to 40 in good health.

The CDR3 region is CASSSRAVSYNEQFF. In DNA, the CDR3 is TGTGCCAGCAGCTCCCGGGCGGTATCCTACAATGAGCAGTTCTTC. The chain has TRBV7-3 and TRBJ2-1; D is uncertain. CDR1 SGHTA and CDR2 FQGTGA come from the germline V gene. This CDR3 contains 15 residues. The V gene lost 4 bases and the J gene lost 1 base, with 11 bases spanning the gap.